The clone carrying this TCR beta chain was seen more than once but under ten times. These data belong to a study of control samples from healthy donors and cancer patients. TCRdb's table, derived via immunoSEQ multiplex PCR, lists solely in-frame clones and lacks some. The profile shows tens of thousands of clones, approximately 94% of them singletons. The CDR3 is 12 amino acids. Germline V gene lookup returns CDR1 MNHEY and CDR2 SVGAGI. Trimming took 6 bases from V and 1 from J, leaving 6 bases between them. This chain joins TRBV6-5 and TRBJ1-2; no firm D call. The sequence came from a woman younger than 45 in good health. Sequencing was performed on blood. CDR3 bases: TGTGCCAGCAGACAGCTTAACTATGGCTACACCTTC. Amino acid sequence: CASRQLNYGYTF.